A selection of T cell receptor beta chains follows, all from one sample in a study of control samples from healthy donors and cancer patients. The method was immunoSEQ multiplex PCR; TCRdb's version includes in-frame clones alone and lacks a portion of them. The sample includes tens of thousands of clones, 80% to 90% seen only once; the top ten take under 2%. The sample comprised PBMCs. These receptors all stem from a middle-aged woman with lung cancer. CDR3s include the opening cysteine and the closing phenylalanine or tryptophan. A D gene is named only where the DNA matches it firmly. Some rows mark clone size as missing; the rest say once, few, many or name a class of expanded clone.

>TRBD1|TRBJ1-2|NA|13|TRBV23-1
TGCGCCAGCAGAGACAGGGAGGAGCATGGCTACACCTTC
CASRDREEHGYTF
>TRBD1|TRBJ1-5|NA|15|TRBV4-3
TGCGCCAGCAGCCAAGACAGGGGGCACAATCAGCCCCAGCATTTT
CASSQDRGHNQPQHF
>NA|TRBJ2-5|NA|10|TRBV11-1
TGTGCCAGCACCTTACGGGCCCAGTACTTC
CASTLRAQYF
>NA|TRBJ1-4|once|16|TRBV14
TGTGCCAGCAGTCACACTCCGGGATTTAGTAATGAAAAACTGTTTTTT
CASSHTPGFSNEKLFF
>NA|TRBJ1-2|NA|12|TRBV9
TGTGCCAGCAGCTCCCTCAGCTATGGCTACACCTTC
CASSSLSYGYTF
>NA|TRBJ2-3|NA|14|TRBV7-9
TGTGCCAGCAGCGCATCATACGAAGCAGATACGCAGTATTTT
CASSASYEADTQYF
>NA|TRBJ2-5|NA|12|TRBV12-3/TRBV12-4
TGTGCCAGCAGGGGCGGCGGGGAGTCCCAGTACTTC
CASRGGGESQYF
>NA|TRBJ1-1|once|13|TRBV24-1
TGTGCCACCAGTGATGAGGGGAGCACTGAAGCTTTCTTT
CATSDEGSTEAFF
>NA|TRBJ1-1|NA|12|TRBV28
TGTGCCAGCTACGAGGGGAACACTGAAGCTTTCTTT
CASYEGNTEAFF
>NA|TRBJ1-2|NA|14|TRBV4-3
TGCGCCAGCAGCCCTTCCACAGGGAACTATGGCTACACCTTC
CASSPSTGNYGYTF
>TRBD1|TRBJ1-2|NA|16|TRBV7-9
TGTGCCAGCAGCTTAACGACAGGGGGGATCAACTATGGCTACACCTTC
CASSLTTGGINYGYTF
>NA|TRBJ2-1|once|15|TRBV28
TGTGCCAGCCAGAATGGGGCGGTTCTCCGTACTGAGCAGTTCTTC
CASQNGAVLRTEQFF
>NA|TRBJ2-7|NA|10|TRBV2
TGTGCCAGCAGAGTGACCGAGCAGTACTTC
CASRVTEQYF
>TRBD1|TRBJ2-3|NA|16|TRBV11-3
TGTGCCAGCAGCTTAGGGAGGACAGGGGGATCAGATACGCAGTATTTT
CASSLGRTGGSDTQYF
>NA|TRBJ1-5|NA|14|TRBV7-2
TGTGCCAGCAGCCTAGGGGGGGTCAATCAGCCCCAGCATTTT
CASSLGGVNQPQHF
>NA|TRBJ1-3|few|14|TRBV7-9
TGTGCCAGCAGCTTAGGAGGGGTAGGAAACACCATATATTTT
CASSLGGVGNTIYF
>NA|TRBJ2-5|NA|10|TRBV6-5
TGTGCCAGCCGGGAAGAGACCCAGTACTTC
CASREETQYF
>NA|TRBJ2-2|NA|13|TRBV12-3/TRBV12-4
TGTGCCAGCAGTGAAAGGGCCACCGGGGAGCTGTTTTTT
CASSERATGELFF
>TRBD1|TRBJ1-1|NA|15|TRBV5-6
TGTGCCAGCAGCCCCGGATCGACAGGGGGCACTGAAGCTTTCTTT
CASSPGSTGGTEAFF
>TRBD2|TRBJ2-1|NA|16|TRBV5-4
TGTGCCAGCACGAGTTTTGCGGGGGAGCTCTACAATGAGCAGTTCTTC
CASTSFAGELYNEQFF
>NA|TRBJ1-2|NA|14|TRBV27
TGTGCCAGCAGTTTAGCAGGAGGGGGCTATGGCTACACCTTC
CASSLAGGGYGYTF
>TRBD1|TRBJ1-1|NA|13|TRBV11-2
TGTGCCAGCAGCGCACAGGGGTGGACTGAAGCTTTCTTT
CASSAQGWTEAFF
>NA|TRBJ2-1|NA|14|TRBV27
TGTGCCAGCAGCTTAAGGGGGGGTCCGGATGAGCAGTTCTTC
CASSLRGGPDEQFF
>TRBD1|TRBJ1-4|NA|14|TRBV12-5
TGTGCTAGTGGCCGTGGGCAGGGGGAGGAAAAACTGTTTTTT
CASGRGQGEEKLFF
>NA|TRBJ1-1|NA|13|TRBV5-1
TGCGCCAGCAGCTCAGGACAGAACACTGAAGCTTTCTTT
CASSSGQNTEAFF
>TRBD1|TRBJ1-2|few|12|TRBV30
TGTGCCTCAACAGGGGTTCGGTATGGCTACACCTTC
CASTGVRYGYTF
>NA|TRBJ2-5|NA|14|TRBV25-1
TGTGCCAGCAGTGAAGGGGGGAACCAAGAGACCCAGTACTTC
CASSEGGNQETQYF
>NA|TRBJ2-7|NA|15|TRBV5-6
TGTGCCAGCAGCTTTTCTGGCGCAAGCTCCTACGAGCAGTACTTC
CASSFSGASSYEQYF
>NA|TRBJ2-2|NA|14|TRBV10-2
TGCGCCAGCGAGGAAGCGGATAACACCGGGGAGCTGTTTTTT
CASEEADNTGELFF
>NA|TRBJ1-2|NA|14|TRBV6-5
TGTGCCAGCAGTTACGGATCGCATGGGTGGGGCTACACCTTC
CASSYGSHGWGYTF
>NA|TRBJ2-3|once|14|TRBV7-9
TGTGCCAGCTCACGGGAAGACGGCACAGATACGCAGTATTTT
CASSREDGTDTQYF
>TRBD1|TRBJ1-2|NA|16|TRBV30
TGTGCCTGGACACCCCTCTCGGGACAGGGGAGATATGGCTACACCTTC
CAWTPLSGQGRYGYTF
>TRBD2|TRBJ2-3|NA|16|TRBV5-1
TGCGCCAGCAGCTTGCGGGCGGGGGAATTCACAGATACGCAGTATTTT
CASSLRAGEFTDTQYF
>NA|TRBJ1-1|once|14|TRBV7-8
TGTGCCAGCAGCTTAGGAGGGAAAGATGGCGAAGCTTTCTTT
CASSLGGKDGEAFF
>NA|TRBJ2-2|NA|16|TRBV24-1
TGTGCCACCAGTGATCCGGGACGGCCTAACACCGGGGAGCTGTTTTTT
CATSDPGRPNTGELFF
>NA|TRBJ1-4|NA|12|TRBV4-2
TGTGCCAGCAGCCAGGGGTTTGAAAAACTGTTTTTT
CASSQGFEKLFF
>NA|TRBJ1-2|NA|16|TRBV6-6
TGTGCCAGCAGTTATCTGGAGGGGTCCTCCCTTAATGGCTACACCTTC
CASSYLEGSSLNGYTF
>NA|TRBJ2-3|NA|16|TRBV23-1
TGCGCCAGCAGTCAATCACCGGGGGCAGTCACAGATACGCAGTATTTT
CASSQSPGAVTDTQYF
>NA|TRBJ2-3|NA|13|TRBV2
TGTGCCAGCAGCCAGACTCCGCGGGATACGCAGTATTTT
CASSQTPRDTQYF
>NA|TRBJ1-5|NA|14|TRBV3-1/TRBV3-2
TGTGCCAGCAGCCCCTCGGGGGGCAATCAGCCCCAGCATTTT
CASSPSGGNQPQHF
>NA|TRBJ2-3|NA|17|TRBV4-3
TGCGCCAGCAGCGAAGACGGCAGGGGTTCGCTCGCAGATACGCAGTATTTT
CASSEDGRGSLADTQYF
>NA|TRBJ2-7|NA|15|TRBV18
TGTGCCAGCTCACCACCGAGGTCAGGGATCCACGAGCAGTACTTC
CASSPPRSGIHEQYF
>NA|TRBJ2-3|NA|12|TRBV6-5
TGTGCCAGCACGTCTAGGCCAGATACGCAGTATTTT
CASTSRPDTQYF
>NA|TRBJ1-2|once|13|TRBV5-6
TGTGCCAGCAGCCTAGGGTCTAACTATGGCTACACCTTC
CASSLGSNYGYTF
>NA|TRBJ1-5|NA|13|TRBV14
TGTGCCAGCAGCCTAGGACTGCAATCGCCCCAGCATTTT
CASSLGLQSPQHF
>NA|TRBJ2-3|NA|11|TRBV12-3/TRBV12-4
TGTGCCAGCAGTTTAGGCTATACGCAGTATTTT
CASSLGYTQYF
>NA|TRBJ2-1|NA|12|TRBV5-6
TGTGCCAGCAGCAGGACCTACAATGAGCAGTTCTTC
CASSRTYNEQFF
>TRBD1|TRBJ2-7|NA|15|TRBV10-1
TGCGCCAGCAGTGGGGCAGGGACAGGGGACCACGAGCAGTACTTC
CASSGAGTGDHEQYF
>NA|TRBJ2-6|NA|15|TRBV7-9
TGTGCCAGCAGCTGGAGAGGCTCTGGGGCCAACGTCCTGACTTTC
CASSWRGSGANVLTF
>NA|TRBJ2-5|few|12|TRBV28
TGTGCCAGCAGTTACAGGGTAGAGACCCAGTACTTC
CASSYRVETQYF
>NA|TRBJ2-3|NA|14|TRBV11-2
TGTGCCAGCAGCTCAATTCGGGGTCCAGATACGCAGTATTTT
CASSSIRGPDTQYF
>NA|TRBJ1-4|NA|13|TRBV19
TGTGCCTGCTCCGGGACATCGGGTGAAAAACTGTTTTTT
CACSGTSGEKLFF